The source of this T cell receptor (beta chain) is a study of neurological immune-mediated disorders (dated by TCRdb to between 2018 and 2021). For the study in its entirety: Among the roughly 34 multiple sclerosis patients, relapsing-remitting MS was present in about 31 and secondary progressive MS was present in 3. Alongside PBMC samples, the set of 106 TCR-beta libraries contained longitudinal samples, technical triplicates, and paired CD4+ and CD8+ T-cell subsets that had been sorted. Of the approximately 70 subjects in the cohort, about 14 were HAM/TSP patients, around 35 were multiple sclerosis patients, and some 20 were healthy controls. Peripheral blood TCR-beta repertoires from HTLV-I-associated myelopathy (HAM/TSP) patients, multiple sclerosis patients and healthy controls were compared by UMI-based sequencing.

V and J are trimmed by 4 bases and 3 bases, and the gene matches miss 8 bases of the junction. The germline V gene (reference sequence) specifies LGHDT as CDR1 and YNNKEL as CDR2. The CDR3 goes from the cysteine to the phenylalanine over 16 residues. The only DNA kept is the CDR3, 48 bases in frame from the first base. For the unsorted PBMC libraries, 2 million PBMCs were stored in RNAlater at -80 degrees C until RNA extraction and were used to generate the libraries. The multiple sclerosis patients were enrolled in a US clinical protocol that evaluated disease progression with magnetic resonance imaging. Peripheral blood was subjected to Ficoll-Hypaque density gradient centrifugation to isolate PBMCs, which were then cryopreserved in liquid nitrogen. On the study overall, not on this receptor specifically: TCR clonal expansion was highest in HAM/TSP patients and lowest in MS patients, with MS patients falling below even healthy controls. Phylogenetic analysis grouped repertoires from 18 of 34 MS patients into a cluster of related CDR3 sequences, suggesting a possible repertoire-level signature. The MS cluster showed no association with clinical or MRI features, and the authors stated that larger cohorts are needed. No identical CDR3 amino acid sequences were found to be shared among expanded clones across subjects, suggesting that TCR-beta repertoires were private in all groups.

To synthesize cDNA, template-switch 5'RACE was performed with a primer carrying a 10-nucleotide random unique molecular identifier so that each TCR transcript was tagged. Every sequencing run yielded over 190 million TCR-beta sequences covering 15-18 subjects. Total RNA was extracted with the RNeasy kit. The KAPA Real-time Library Amplification kit was used to amplify TCR-beta VDJ regions with primers targeting the TCR constant region and the 5'RACE anchor. A first PCR added sample indexes and Illumina adaptors, and a second PCR then raised library yield. After Ampure bead purification, the roughly 650 bp TCR product was size-selected on a 2% E-gel SizeSelection system. Library quality was checked on a Bioanalyzer, concentration was measured with Qubit, and libraries were quantified with the Kapa Library Quantification kit before pooling. An Illumina HiSeq 2500 was used to sequence the libraries paired-end at 2 x 150 bp. To increase sequence diversity, roughly 24-32% phiX was spiked into each library pool. The source study handled its data this way. Quality-filtered reads were processed with the UMI-based MiGEC pipeline, which removed over 85% of raw TCR sequences during error correction. VDJ genes were aligned to IMGT germline references, and each clonotype was defined by a unique CDR3 amino acid sequence together with V-J genes. VDJtools evaluated clonal expansion, Shannon diversity and CDR3 relatedness (CalcPairwiseDistances, ClusterSamples); CLCbio workbench built phylogenetic trees. Expanded clones were defined as having at least 8 unique UMIs, based on coefficient-of-variation modelling across technical triplicates. Starting from the raw public reads, TCRdb applied fastp trimming at Q25, assembled clones with MiXCR and retained in-frame beta chains. Every CDR3 protein is listed once, alongside the most common genes and DNA of its rows. V and J calls and clone size were set by TCRdb, not the authors. This sample comprises fewer than 65,000 distinct CDR3 sequences, over 4% of them detected only once. Of the sample, roughly 3.1% falls within the top ten clones.

This clonotype was seen ten or more times. No cognate antigen has been identified for it. One base away there is no much larger clone; base qualities are not given. The clonotype was recovered from a man in his forties or fifties with multiple sclerosis. Sequenced sample: PBMCs. The chain is assembled from TRBV3-1 and TRBJ2-7; TRBD1 lines up with 11 middle nucleotides. The CDR3 region: CASSPMPGQGGYEQYF. The DNA sequence follows: TGTGCCAGCAGCCCGATGCCGGGACAGGGGGGCTACGAGCAGTACTTC.